This TCR beta chain was retrieved from a study of blood T cells in healthy people across ages. Points on this clonotype: An end of the junction differs from the germline gene, which may be a read error.

Sample-barcoded 5' priming and a J-beta primer mix drove a second PCR of 7 to 11 cycles. A template-switch adaptor with 12 random nucleotides tagged each cDNA molecule. TCRdb ran MiXCR on the 5' RACE reads and lists one entry per CDR3 protein. The data show some 940,000 distinct CDR3 sequences, about 27% seen once. Isolation recovered at least 7 million PBMCs from every sample. CDR1 is SNHLY and CDR2 is FYNNEI in the germline V gene. This CDR3 spans 13 amino acids. These data were also filed under a second study, of T cells of mothers and their children. Per that study: Second-round PCR products received sample barcodes and 2-4 random nucleotides from the M1S primer. Related mother-child pairs showed slightly, non-significantly higher overlap than unrelated pairs.

This TCR came from a woman aged 40 to 50 in good health. The chain recombines TRBV2 with TRBJ2-2; the D is unclear. Sample: blood. This chain's CDR3 is CAGSEMVTGELFF. CDR3 nucleotide sequence: TGTGCCGGCAGTGAAATGGTGACCGGGGAGCTGTTTTTT.